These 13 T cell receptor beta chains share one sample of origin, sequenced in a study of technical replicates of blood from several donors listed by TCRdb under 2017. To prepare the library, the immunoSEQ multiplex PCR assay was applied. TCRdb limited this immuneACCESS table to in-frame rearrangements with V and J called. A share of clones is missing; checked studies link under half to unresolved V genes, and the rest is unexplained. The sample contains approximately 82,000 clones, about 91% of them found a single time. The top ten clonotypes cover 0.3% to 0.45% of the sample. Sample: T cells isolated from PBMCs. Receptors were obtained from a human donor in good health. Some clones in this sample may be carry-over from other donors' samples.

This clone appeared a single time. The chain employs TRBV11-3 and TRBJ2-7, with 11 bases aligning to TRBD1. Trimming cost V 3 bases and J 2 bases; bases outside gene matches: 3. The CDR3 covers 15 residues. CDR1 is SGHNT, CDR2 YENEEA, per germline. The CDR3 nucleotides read TGTGCCAGCAGCTTTCCGGGACAGGGGGCCTACGAGCAGTACTTC. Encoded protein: CASSFPGQGAYEQYF.

Here the CDR3 DNA reads TGTGCCTCCCTTGGGGGGAGCACAGATACGCAGTATTTT. Amino acids: CASLGGSTDTQYF. J is TRBJ2-3 and V is TRBV30; tentatively, D is TRBD2 (6 bases). The CDR3 spans 13 residues. Germline CDR1 is GTSNPN and CDR2 is SVGIG (reference sequence). The V and J ends lost 7 bases and 0 bases respectively, with 11 bases between them.

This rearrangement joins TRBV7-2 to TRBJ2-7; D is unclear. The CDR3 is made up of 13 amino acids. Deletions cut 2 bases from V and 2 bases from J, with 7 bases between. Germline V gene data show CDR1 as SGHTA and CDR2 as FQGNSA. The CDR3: CASSLNVAYEQYF. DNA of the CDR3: TGTGCCAGCAGCTTAAATGTAGCCTACGAGCAGTACTTC.

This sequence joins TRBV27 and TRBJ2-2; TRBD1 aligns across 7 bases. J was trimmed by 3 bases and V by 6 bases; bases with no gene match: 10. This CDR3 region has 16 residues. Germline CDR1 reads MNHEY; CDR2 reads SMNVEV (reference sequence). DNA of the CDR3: TGTGCCAGCAGCTGGACCCTACAGGGGCACACCGGGGAGCTGTTTTTT. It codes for CASSWTLQGHTGELFF.

This chain's CDR3 is CASSQGGRGAGELFF. The CDR3 region has the DNA TGTGCCAGCAGCCAAGGAGGCCGGGGGGCCGGGGAGCTGTTTTTT. The rearrangement uses TRBV14 and TRBJ2-2; 7 bases line up with TRBD2. Germline CDR1 and CDR2: SGHDN and FVKESK. The J segment lost 6 bases and the V segment lost 1 base, leaving 5 bases of the junction unmatched. The CDR3 loop spans 15 amino acids.

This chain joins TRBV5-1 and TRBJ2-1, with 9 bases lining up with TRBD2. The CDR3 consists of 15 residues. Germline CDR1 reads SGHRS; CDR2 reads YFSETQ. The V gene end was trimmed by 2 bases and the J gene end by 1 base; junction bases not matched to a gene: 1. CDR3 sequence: CASSFTSGSYNEQFF. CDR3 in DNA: TGCGCCAGCAGCTTTACTAGCGGGTCCTACAATGAGCAGTTCTTC.

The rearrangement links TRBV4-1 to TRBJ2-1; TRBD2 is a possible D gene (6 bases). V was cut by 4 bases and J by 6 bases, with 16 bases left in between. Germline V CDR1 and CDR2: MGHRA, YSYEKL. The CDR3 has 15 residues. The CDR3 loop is CASSPAQGLSNEQFF. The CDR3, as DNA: TGCGCCAGCAGCCCCGCCCAGGGACTTAGCAATGAGCAGTTCTTC.

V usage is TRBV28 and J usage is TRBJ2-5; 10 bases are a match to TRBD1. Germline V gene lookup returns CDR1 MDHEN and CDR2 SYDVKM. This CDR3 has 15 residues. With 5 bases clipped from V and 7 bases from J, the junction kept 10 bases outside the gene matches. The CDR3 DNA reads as TGTGCCAGCAGTCCCCCGGGACAGGGGTATGGGACCCAGTACTTC. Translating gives CASSPPGQGYGTQYF.

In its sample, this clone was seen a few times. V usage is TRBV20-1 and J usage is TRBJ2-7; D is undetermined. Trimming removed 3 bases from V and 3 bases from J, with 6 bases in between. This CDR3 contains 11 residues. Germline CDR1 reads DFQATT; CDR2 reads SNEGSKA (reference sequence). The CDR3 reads CSASYFYEQYF. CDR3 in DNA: TGCAGTGCTAGCTACTTCTACGAGCAGTACTTC.

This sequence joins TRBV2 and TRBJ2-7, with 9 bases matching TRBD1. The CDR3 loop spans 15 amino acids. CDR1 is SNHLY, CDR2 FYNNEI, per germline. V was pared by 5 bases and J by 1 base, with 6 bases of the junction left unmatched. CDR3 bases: TGTGCCAGCAGTTGGGGACAGGGCCTGTCCTACGAGCAGTACTTC. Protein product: CASSWGQGLSYEQYF.

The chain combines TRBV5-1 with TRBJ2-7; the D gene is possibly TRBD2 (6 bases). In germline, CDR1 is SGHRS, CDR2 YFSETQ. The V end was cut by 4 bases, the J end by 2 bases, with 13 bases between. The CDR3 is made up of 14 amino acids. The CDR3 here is CASSPRDLAYEQYF. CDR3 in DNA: TGCGCCAGCAGCCCCCGGGACTTAGCCTACGAGCAGTACTTC.

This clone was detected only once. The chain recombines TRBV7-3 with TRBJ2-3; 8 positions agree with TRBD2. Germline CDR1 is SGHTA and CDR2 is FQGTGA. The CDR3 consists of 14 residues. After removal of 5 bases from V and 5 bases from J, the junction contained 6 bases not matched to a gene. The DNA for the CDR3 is TGTGCCAGCAGCGGGTGGACTAGCCAAGATACGCAGTATTTT. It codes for CASSGWTSQDTQYF.

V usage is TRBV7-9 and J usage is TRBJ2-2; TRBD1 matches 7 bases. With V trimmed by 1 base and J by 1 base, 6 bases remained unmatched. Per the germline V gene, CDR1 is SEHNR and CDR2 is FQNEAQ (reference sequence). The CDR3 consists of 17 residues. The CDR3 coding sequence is TGTGCCAGCAGCTTAGGACAGGGATACTTGAACACCGGGGAGCTGTTTTTT. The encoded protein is CASSLGQGYLNTGELFF. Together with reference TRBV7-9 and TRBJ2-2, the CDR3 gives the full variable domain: DTGVSQNPRHKITKRGQNVTFRCDPISEHNRLYWYRQTLGQGPEFLTYFQNEAQLEKSRLLSDRFSAERPKGSFSTLEIQRTEQGDSAMYLCASSLGQGYLNTGELFFGEGSRLTVL.